This is a list of T cell receptor beta chains from one sample in a study of blood T cell repertoires in COVID-19. Repertoires were generated with immunoSEQ multiplex PCR, while TCRdb's copy carries only in-frame clones and drops some. The sample includes 200,000 to 300,000 clones, approximately 88% seen only once; the top ten take 2.6%. The specimen was PBMCs or T cells enriched from blood (not recorded which). The receptors shown here come from a woman aged 25 to 39 with acute COVID-19. The CDR3 runs from the conserved cysteine through the conserved F or W. The listing skips clone size in some rows; elsewhere it reads once, few, many or a size class.

clone_size j_call v_call cdr3_aa
. TRBJ1-6 TRBV6-5 CASSLTGSGSPLHF
. TRBJ1-2 TRBV5-1 CASSLAVNYGYTF
. TRBJ2-7 TRBV5-4 CASSSDKTYEQYF
. TRBJ2-7 TRBV5-1 CASSLRGGIPSYEQYF
once TRBJ2-3 TRBV19 CASSYADTQYF
few TRBJ2-7 TRBV5-3 CARSLLAGGSYEQYF
. TRBJ2-5 TRBV12-3/TRBV12-4 CASSHSGGETQYF
. TRBJ2-3 TRBV7-2 CASSLFNTGGGTDTQYF
. TRBJ1-1 TRBV2 CASSSRRGRSEAFF
. TRBJ2-3 TRBV5-4 CASSPKKLGSTDTQYF
once TRBJ2-7 TRBV27 CASSLQGSSYEQYF
. TRBJ1-1 TRBV6-5 CASSYSRGNTEAFF
. TRBJ1-2 TRBV30 CAWGQGIWGYTF
. TRBJ1-1 TRBV5-1 CASRQAPSAEAFF
. TRBJ1-2 TRBV29-1 CSVHREDSYGYTF
. TRBJ1-2 TRBV11-3 CASSLGTGDGYTF
. TRBJ2-3 TRBV5-1 CASSSLPTGGSTDTQYF
. TRBJ2-7 TRBV5-5 CASSLGQGDEQYF
. TRBJ1-3 TRBV7-2 CASSVPQGSKNF
. TRBJ1-1 TRBV19 CASRGQGVWEQRNTEAFF
. TRBJ1-1 TRBV6-5 CASGRGGQVNTEAFF
. TRBJ1-6 TRBV27 CASSSRGLVSPLHF
. TRBJ1-2 TRBV12-3/TRBV12-4 CASSSQGGYGYTF
few TRBJ1-2 TRBV20-1 CSASRTGGLSGYTF
. TRBJ1-5 TRBV7-2 CASSQHRQSNQPQHF
. TRBJ1-1 TRBV6-5 CAGSYGGTTEAFF
. TRBJ2-2 TRBV4-3 CASTGGPSGELFF
. TRBJ1-2 TRBV6-5 CASRKGGSDYGYTF
. TRBJ2-2 TRBV19 CASSIDPPGQAAIGELFF
. TRBJ1-5 TRBV15 CATSRDPMLAVSNQPQHF
once TRBJ2-7 TRBV2 CASRDRPRSSYEQYF
. TRBJ1-5 TRBV10-3 CAIRSGGPQHF
. TRBJ2-5 TRBV5-5 CASSSGTGVTETQYF
. TRBJ2-7 TRBV10-3 CAISDSPPRGGGDEQYF
. TRBJ2-3 TRBV7-2 CASSQGTLSATDTQYF
once TRBJ2-1 TRBV6-5 CASSPLGYNEQFF
. TRBJ2-7 TRBV18 CASSRLGRSSYEQYF
. TRBJ1-5 TRBV6-5 CASSPGDRINQPQHF
. TRBJ1-1 TRBV11-2 CASSLGTGGANTEAFF
. TRBJ2-3 TRBV19 CASSAGLTDTQYF